This T cell receptor (beta chain) was documented in a study of blood T cell repertoires in COVID-19 (dated by TCRdb to 2018 to 2020). At the level of the whole study: Samples covering the acute and convalescent phases of COVID-19 were provided by collaborators in the United States, Italy and Spain. The samples were drawn from two sources: the first 160 participants of the ongoing ImmuneRACE study, and 1,254 subjects contributed by 6 global collaborators. The prospective study material was composed of cDNA or gDNA derived from T cells, B-cell-depleted T cells, or PBMCs. The repertoires were released in a freely available public database meant as a resource for research on the immune response to SARS-CoV-2. The dataset comprised deeply sampled blood TCRbeta repertoires from subjects exposed to, actively infected with, or recovered from COVID-19. Sample metadata almost always included a de-identified subject ID, COVID-19 status, age in years and sex. Where HLA class I and class II types were available, the types were taken from metadata supplied by the sample provider, not from assay-based typing. Overall results and qualifications from the work: Clinical and demographic metadata were provided uncurated, with the amount varying by source and participant.

The collaborating institutions used their own protocols to collect whole blood in K2EDTA tubes. Collaborator samples were shipped for TCRbeta analysis as frozen whole blood, isolated PBMCs, or DNA extracted from either sample type. Points on this clone: No antigen is known for it. Per-base quality was not reported, and no clone a single base away is much larger than it.

TCRbeta CDR3 regions were amplified from genomic DNA using the immunoSEQ Assay, a bias-controlled multiplex PCR. Turning to the authors' computational methods: Nucleated cell counts per sample were estimated from amplification of reference gene primers within the assay. Sequence reads were collapsed and filtered to measure the absolute abundance of every unique TCRbeta CDR3 rearrangement. For each sample, productive Simpson clonality was calculated as the square root of Simpson's diversity index over productive rearrangements. In its TCRdb copy, this immuneACCESS table keeps in-frame sequences only and misses some clones. Where compared with another copy, unresolved V genes explain less than half of these, and the others have no known cause. V and J calls and clone size are copied from that table; D and trimming were computed from the DNA. In this sample the table shows some 200,000 clones, over 60% of which occur a single time. The ten biggest clones cover approximately 6.6% of the sample.

The TCR comes from a woman aged 70-85 years with acute or convalescent COVID-19. The sequenced sample consisted of peripheral blood.

The CDR3 amino acid sequence is: CASSLGGADTQYF. The base sequence is TGTGCCAGCAGCTTAGGGGGCGCAGATACGCAGTATTTT. The rearrangement joined TRBV7-2 to TRBJ2-3, with TRBD1 as a weak D call on 5 bases. The CDR3 holds 13 amino acids from the cysteine to the phenylalanine. The entry retains the CDR3 DNA only, 39 bases that are in frame from base 1. CDR1 and CDR2 are drawn from the germline V gene: SGHTA, FQGNSA. The V and J ends are trimmed by 1 base and 4 bases, leaving 6 bases between them.